Here is one T cell receptor beta chain with its context. This record comes from a study of blood T cell repertoires in COVID-19. Study-wide context: The samples span acute and convalescent COVID-19 from the United States, Italy and Spain.

Per the study methods: It was from reference gene primer amplification that nucleated cell counts were estimated. The method was immunoSEQ multiplex PCR; TCRdb's version includes in-frame clones alone and lacks a portion of them. That table furnishes V, J and clone size, whereas the DNA furnished D and trimming. Of about 350,000 clones detected, approximately 91% appear once; the ten largest clones hold approximately 7.4%. Sequencing was done on a sample of peripheral blood. This receptor was identified in a woman in her seventies with COVID-19, enrolled during active disease.

Here the CDR3 DNA reads TGTGCCAGCAGCTTAGTGTCAGGGATGGTCACTGAAGCTTTCTTT. Protein sequence: CASSLVSGMVTEAFF. The genes are TRBV7-9 and TRBJ1-1; TRBD1 might be the D (5 bases). Germline V gene sequence: CDR1 SEHNR, CDR2 FQNEAQ (reference sequence). The CDR3 extends over 15 amino acids. V was cut by 1 base and J by 4 bases, with 13 bases left in between.